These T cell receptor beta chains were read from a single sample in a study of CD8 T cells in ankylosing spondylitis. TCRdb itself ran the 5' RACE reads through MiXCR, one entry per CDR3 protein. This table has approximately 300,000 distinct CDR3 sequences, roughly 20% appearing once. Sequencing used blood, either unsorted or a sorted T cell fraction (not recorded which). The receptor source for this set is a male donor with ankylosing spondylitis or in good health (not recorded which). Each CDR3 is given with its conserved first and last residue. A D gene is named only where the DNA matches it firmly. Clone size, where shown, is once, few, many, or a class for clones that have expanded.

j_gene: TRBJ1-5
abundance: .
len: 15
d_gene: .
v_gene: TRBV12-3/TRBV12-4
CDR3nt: TGTGCCAGCAGTGCCTCAGGGTCACGAAATCAGCCCCAGCATTTT
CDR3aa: CASSASGSRNQPQHF

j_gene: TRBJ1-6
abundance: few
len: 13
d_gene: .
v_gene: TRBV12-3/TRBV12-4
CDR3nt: TGTGCCAGCAGCCCCAGCCTGAGCTCACCCCTCCACTTT
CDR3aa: CASSPSLSSPLHF

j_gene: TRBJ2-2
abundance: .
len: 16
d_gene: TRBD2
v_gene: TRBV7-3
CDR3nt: TGTGCCAGCAGCTCGAGACTAGCGGGAGGGGTCGGGGAGCTGTTTTTT
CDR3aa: CASSSRLAGGVGELFF

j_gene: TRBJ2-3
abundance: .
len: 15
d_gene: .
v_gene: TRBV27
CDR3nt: TGTGCCAGCAAGACCCTAGGGGGGAGCACAGATACGCAGTATTTT
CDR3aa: CASKTLGGSTDTQYF

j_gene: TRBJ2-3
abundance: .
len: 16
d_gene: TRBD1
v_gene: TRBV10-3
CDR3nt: TGTGCCATCAGTGAGTCGAAACAGGGGTTCACAGATACGCAGTATTTT
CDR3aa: CAISESKQGFTDTQYF

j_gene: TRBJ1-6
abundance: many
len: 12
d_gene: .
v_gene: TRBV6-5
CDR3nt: TGTGCCAGCAGTAGGGGGAATTCACCCCTCCACTTT
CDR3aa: CASSRGNSPLHF

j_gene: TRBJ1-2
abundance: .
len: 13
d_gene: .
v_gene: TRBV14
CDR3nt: TGTGCCAGCAGCCACCGTTCGGGGGACGGCTACACCTTC
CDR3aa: CASSHRSGDGYTF

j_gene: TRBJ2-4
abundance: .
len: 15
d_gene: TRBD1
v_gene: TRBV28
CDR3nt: TGTGCCAGCAGTACCAGGGGGCAGGGGGGCGTCATTCAGTACTTC
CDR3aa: CASSTRGQGGVIQYF

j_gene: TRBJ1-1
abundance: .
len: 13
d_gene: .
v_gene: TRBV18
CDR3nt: TGTGCCAGCTCACCAAAGCAAAACACTGAAGCTTTCTTT
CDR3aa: CASSPKQNTEAFF

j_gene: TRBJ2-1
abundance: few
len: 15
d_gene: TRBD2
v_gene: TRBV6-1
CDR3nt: TGTGCCAGCAGATCTAGCGGGGGGGGCTACAATGAGCAGTTCTTC
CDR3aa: CASRSSGGGYNEQFF

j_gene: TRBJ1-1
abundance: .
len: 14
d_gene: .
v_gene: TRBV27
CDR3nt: TGTGCCAGCAGTTTAACTGTGGGGAACACTGAAGCTTTCTTT
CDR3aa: CASSLTVGNTEAFF

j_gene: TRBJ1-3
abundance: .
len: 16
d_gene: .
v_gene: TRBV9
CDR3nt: TGTGCCAGCAGCCCGGAGGTCCGGGGCTCTGGAAACACCATATATTTT
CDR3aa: CASSPEVRGSGNTIYF

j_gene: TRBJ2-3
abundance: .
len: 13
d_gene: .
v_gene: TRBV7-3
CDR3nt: TGTGCCAGCAGCTTAGGGTTTACAGATACGCAGTATTTT
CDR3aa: CASSLGFTDTQYF

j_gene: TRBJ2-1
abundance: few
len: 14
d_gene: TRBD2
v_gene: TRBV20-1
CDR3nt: TGCAGTGCTAGTTCGAGCGGGGGGGTGGGTGAGCAGTTCTTC
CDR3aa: CSASSSGGVGEQFF

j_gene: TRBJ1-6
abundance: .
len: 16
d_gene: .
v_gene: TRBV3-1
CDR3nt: TGTGCCAGCAGATCTACGTTCAGGGATGATAATTCACCCCTCCACTTT
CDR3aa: CASRSTFRDDNSPLHF

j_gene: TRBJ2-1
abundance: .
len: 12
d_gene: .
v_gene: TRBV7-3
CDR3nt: TGTGCCAGCGGGATTGGGGCGGGAGAGCAGTTCTTC
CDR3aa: CASGIGAGEQFF

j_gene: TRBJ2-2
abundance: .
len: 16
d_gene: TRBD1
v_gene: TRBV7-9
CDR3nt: TGTGCCAGCAGCTTAGCCACAGGGGTGCTTACCGGGGAGCTGTTTTTT
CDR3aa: CASSLATGVLTGELFF

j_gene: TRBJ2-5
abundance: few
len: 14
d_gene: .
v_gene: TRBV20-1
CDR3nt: TGCAGTGCTAGTAGGGGGGTGTACCAAGAGACCCAGTACTTC
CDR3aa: CSASRGVYQETQYF

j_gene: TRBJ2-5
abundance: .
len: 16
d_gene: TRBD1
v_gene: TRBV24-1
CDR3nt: TGTGCCACCAGTGATTTTCGGACAGGGGCAGAAGAGACCCAGTACTTC
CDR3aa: CATSDFRTGAEETQYF